These T cell receptor beta chains were read from a single sample in a study of T cell responses to AZD1222 COVID-19 vaccine. The method was immunoSEQ multiplex PCR; TCRdb's version includes in-frame clones alone and lacks a portion of them. The sample has 130,000 to 150,000 clones, around four fifths seen once. Source: peripheral blood, taken on day 0 of MenACWY control vaccination. The origin of the receptors is an adult in good health. CDR3s include the opening cysteine and the closing phenylalanine or tryptophan. The D gene is left open where the match is weak. Part of the rows lack a size; the others show once, few, many or a class for expanded clones.

CDR3 protein	CDR3 DNA	J gene	V gene	D gene	clone size
CASLRTGVNEKLFF	TGTGCCAGCCTCCGGACAGGGGTTAATGAAAAACTGTTTTTT	TRBJ1-4	TRBV30	TRBD1	NA
CSADIGGETQYF	TGCAGCGCGGACATTGGGGGAGAGACCCAGTACTTC	TRBJ2-5	TRBV29-1	NA	NA
CASSLGRTDISAEQYF	TGCGCCAGCAGCTTGGGACGGACAGATATTAGTGCCGAGCAGTACTTC	TRBJ2-7	TRBV5-1	NA	NA
CASSKSKRLFLEEKLFF	TGTGCCAGCAGCAAATCGAAGCGGCTATTCTTGGAAGAAAAACTGTTTTTT	TRBJ1-4	TRBV21-1	NA	NA
CASSLTAQGNTIYF	TGTGCCAGCAGCTTAACCGCCCAGGGAAACACCATATATTTT	TRBJ1-3	TRBV11-3	NA	NA
CASSQAGTDGYTF	TGTGCCAGCAGCCAAGCTGGGACAGATGGCTACACCTTC	TRBJ1-2	TRBV3-1/TRBV3-2	TRBD1	NA
CASSTSGKYGYTF	TGTGCCAGCAGCACATCAGGGAAGTATGGCTACACCTTC	TRBJ1-2	TRBV9	NA	NA
CASSPNFGTEAFF	TGTGCCAGCAGCCCCAACTTCGGGACTGAAGCTTTCTTT	TRBJ1-1	TRBV3-1/TRBV3-2	NA	NA
CASGSGNQPQHF	TGTGCTAGTGGATCAGGGAATCAGCCCCAGCATTTT	TRBJ1-5	TRBV12-5	NA	NA
CASSHPRLAGGIQETQYF	TGTGCCAGCAGTCACCCTCGACTAGCGGGGGGGATACAAGAGACCCAGTACTTC	TRBJ2-5	TRBV6-6	TRBD2	NA
CASSQKPPMWAPYNEQFF	TGCGCCAGCAGTCAAAAACCCCCTATGTGGGCACCTTACAATGAGCAGTTCTTC	TRBJ2-1	TRBV23-1	NA	NA
CASSEGTDHGELFF	TGTGCCAGCAGTGAAGGGACAGACCACGGGGAGCTGTTTTTT	TRBJ2-2	TRBV6-1	NA	NA
CASSPRTGEDYGYTF	TGTGCCAGCAGCCCCCGGACAGGGGAGGACTATGGCTACACCTTC	TRBJ1-2	TRBV7-2	TRBD1	few
CASSWGKGVGTGELFF	TGTGCCAGCAGCTGGGGTAAAGGGGTCGGCACCGGGGAGCTGTTTTTT	TRBJ2-2	TRBV5-5	NA	NA
CASGKDRSDEQFF	TGTGCCAGCGGGAAAGACAGGAGTGATGAGCAGTTCTTC	TRBJ2-1	TRBV6-5	NA	many
CASSSHRGGSYNEQFF	TGTGCCAGCAGTTCTCACAGGGGAGGCTCCTACAATGAGCAGTTCTTC	TRBJ2-1	TRBV6-2/TRBV6-3	NA	NA
CASSLSTVSNMNTEAFF	TGTGCCAGCAGTTTAAGTACCGTGAGTAACATGAACACTGAAGCTTTCTTT	TRBJ1-1	TRBV27	NA	few
CASSPGGSNYGYTF	TGCGCCAGCAGCCCCGGGGGATCCAACTATGGCTACACCTTC	TRBJ1-2	TRBV5-1	NA	once
CASSAGTRGNTEAFF	TGTGCCAGCAGCGCCGGGACACGGGGTAACACTGAAGCTTTCTTT	TRBJ1-1	TRBV27	NA	NA
CASSRATDYSNQPQHF	TGTGCCAGCAGCCGAGCGACGGACTATAGCAATCAGCCCCAGCATTTT	TRBJ1-5	TRBV6-2/TRBV6-3	NA	NA
CASSLSEYYEQYF	TGCGCCAGCAGCTTGTCTGAGTACTACGAGCAGTACTTC	TRBJ2-7	TRBV5-1	NA	NA
CASSFGLGQMNTGELFF	TGTGCCAGCAGTTTTGGGCTGGGACAGATGAACACCGGGGAGCTGTTTTTT	TRBJ2-2	TRBV28	TRBD1	NA
CASSSQLPGQGFYEQYF	TGTGCCAGCAGCTCCCAGCTACCGGGACAGGGGTTCTACGAGCAGTACTTC	TRBJ2-7	TRBV27	TRBD1	NA
CASGYGGNQPQHF	TGTGCCAGTGGATACGGGGGAAATCAGCCCCAGCATTTT	TRBJ1-5	TRBV5-8	NA	few
CASRGTGLSYEQYF	TGTGCCAGCAGAGGAACAGGTTTGTCCTACGAGCAGTACTTC	TRBJ2-7	TRBV2	NA	few
CATSDQFGAGYTF	TGTGCCACCAGTGACCAATTCGGGGCTGGCTACACCTTC	TRBJ1-2	TRBV24-1	NA	NA
CASSRTGGRFYEQYF	TGTGCCAGCAGCCGTACGGGGGGCCGGTTCTACGAGCAGTACTTC	TRBJ2-7	TRBV7-9	NA	NA
CASSIAAGGLNTGELFF	TGTGCCAGTAGTATAGCAGCGGGGGGTCTCAACACCGGGGAGCTGTTTTTT	TRBJ2-2	TRBV19	TRBD2	NA
CVVSRGSYTEAFF	TGTGTTGTTTCTAGGGGATCGTACACTGAAGCTTTCTTT	TRBJ1-1	TRBV28	NA	NA
CATSMSSGNLLETQYF	TGTGCCACCAGCATGTCTAGCGGAAATTTACTTGAGACCCAGTACTTC	TRBJ2-5	TRBV15	TRBD2	once
CASSLGGTSLLGELFF	TGCGCCAGCAGCCTGGGGGGGACTAGCCTCCTCGGGGAGCTGTTTTTT	TRBJ2-2	TRBV5-1	TRBD2	NA
CASSRDHRGEQFF	TGTGCCAGCAGCCGGGACCACCGAGGCGAGCAGTTCTTC	TRBJ2-1	TRBV12-3/TRBV12-4	NA	NA
CASSFSPRDRGNTGELFF	TGTGCCAGCAGCTTCTCTCCGAGGGACAGGGGAAACACCGGGGAGCTGTTTTTT	TRBJ2-2	TRBV7-6	TRBD1	few
CASSLKIAGDTQYF	TGTGCCAGCAGCTTAAAGATAGCGGGAGATACGCAGTATTTT	TRBJ2-3	TRBV7-2	TRBD2	once
CASTPGRTLAKNIQYF	TGTGCCAGCACCCCTGGACGCACCCTAGCCAAAAACATTCAGTACTTC	TRBJ2-4	TRBV3-1/TRBV3-2	NA	NA
CASGEWNSPLHF	TGTGCCAGCGGCGAATGGAATTCACCCCTCCACTTT	TRBJ1-6	TRBV6-5	NA	NA
CASSVHGGTLNYGYTF	TGTGCCAGCAGCGTACACGGGGGCACCCTTAACTATGGCTACACCTTC	TRBJ1-2	TRBV9	NA	NA
CAISALGGEPPDTQYF	TGTGCCATCAGTGCCCTCGGAGGGGAACCTCCAGATACGCAGTATTTT	TRBJ2-3	TRBV10-3	NA	NA
CASSLRTGAANEQFF	TGTGCCAGCAGCCTGAGGACAGGGGCGGCCAATGAGCAGTTCTTC	TRBJ2-1	TRBV14	TRBD1	NA
CASSGGLSYNEQFF	TGCGCCAGCAGCGGGGGACTCTCCTACAATGAGCAGTTCTTC	TRBJ2-1	TRBV5-1	NA	NA
CASSLEGQLNTEAFF	TGCGCCAGCAGCTTGGAGGGGCAGCTGAACACTGAAGCTTTCTTT	TRBJ1-1	TRBV5-1	NA	NA
CASSQVDRLNTEAFF	TGTGCCAGCAGCCAAGTCGACAGGTTAAACACTGAAGCTTTCTTT	TRBJ1-1	TRBV3-1/TRBV3-2	NA	NA
CASSLVQWVLNTEAFF	TGCGCCAGCAGCCTAGTCCAGTGGGTGTTGAACACTGAAGCTTTCTTT	TRBJ1-1	TRBV4-1	NA	NA
CATSRDRGRGRSYNEQFF	TGTGCCACCAGCAGAGATCGGGGGCGGGGGAGATCCTACAATGAGCAGTTCTTC	TRBJ2-1	TRBV15	NA	NA